Shown below are 14 T cell receptor beta chains from a single sample sequenced in a study of T-cell memory formation after mild COVID-19. Each CDR3 protein is one row after TCRdb ran MiXCR on the 5' RACE reads. Of hundreds of thousands of distinct CDR3 sequences in the sample, 24% were seen once. The sample was PBMCs or a T cell subset sorted from them (not recorded which). The origin of the receptors is an adult woman who had mild COVID-19 (a few samples of this study predate the infection). Cell type and time point are not known.

In this sample, this clonotype turned up a few times. The V call is TRBV29-1, the J call TRBJ2-2; TRBD2 is a possible D gene (5 bases). CDR1 is SQVTM and CDR2 is ANQGSEA in the germline V gene. V was trimmed by 3 bases and J by 1 base, leaving 9 bases between them. The CDR3 contains 14 residues. Written as DNA, the CDR3 is TGCAGCGTTGAGTCCGGGGTGAACACCGGGGAGCTGTTTTTT. It yields the protein CSVESGVNTGELFF.

This clonotype was counted a few times. The rearrangement links TRBV9 to TRBJ2-2, with 8 bases lining up with TRBD2. The CDR3 has 16 amino acids. V lost 0 bases to trimming and J lost 6 bases; unmatched junction nucleotides: 7. The germline CDR1 and CDR2 sequences are SGDLS and YYNGEE. This CDR3 reads CASSVESSGVPGELFF. CDR3 nucleotide sequence: TGTGCCAGCAGCGTAGAAAGTAGCGGGGTCCCCGGGGAGCTGTTTTTT.

This clonotype was picked up a small number of times. V and J are TRBV6-5 and TRBJ2-2; D gene uncertain. V shed 2 bases and J shed 8 bases, with 12 bases lying between them. Germline CDR1 MNHEY, CDR2 SVGAGI. The CDR3 loop spans 14 amino acids. The CDR3 DNA is TGTGCCAGCAGTTACACTACAACGCCGGGGGAGCTGTTTTTT. The encoded protein is CASSYTTTPGELFF.

This clonotype occurred a few times. V usage is TRBV12-3 or TRBV12-4 and J usage is TRBJ2-1; 8 bases align to TRBD2. After removal of 1 base from V and 6 bases from J, the junction contained 5 bases not matched to a gene. This CDR3 contains 15 residues. The CDR3 loop reads CASSLGGTSFNEQFF. Written as DNA, the CDR3 is TGTGCCAGCAGTTTAGGGGGGACTAGTTTCAATGAGCAGTTCTTC.

The chain uses TRBV7-2 and TRBJ1-2, with 9 bases aligning to TRBD1. The CDR3 has 15 amino acids. Per the germline V gene, CDR1 is SGHTA and CDR2 is FQGNSA. After removal of 3 bases from V and 5 bases from J, the junction contained 7 bases not matched to a gene. In DNA form, the CDR3 reads TGTGCCAGCAGCTTCCGACAGGGGGTGGAGTATGGCTACACCTTC. Translating gives CASSFRQGVEYGYTF.

This rearrangement joins TRBV7-2 to TRBJ2-5; D is possibly TRBD1 or TRBD2 (5 bases each). V lost 5 bases, J lost 7 bases, and 17 bases lay in between. The CDR3 contains 14 residues. CDR1 SGHTA and CDR2 FQGNSA come from the germline V gene. The CDR3, as DNA: TGTGCCAGCAGCCCCCTTGAGGGGCGATCGACCCAGTACTTC. It codes for CASSPLEGRSTQYF.

The V call is TRBV13, the J call TRBJ1-2, with D perhaps TRBD1 (6 bases). This CDR3 has 14 amino acids. Trimming took off 1 base at V and 8 bases at J, with 14 bases between the two ends. Per germline, CDR1 PRHDT and CDR2 FYEKMQ (reference sequence). CDR3 DNA sequence: TGTGCCAGCAGCTTAGCTACAGGGTATGGCGGCTACACCTTC. This codes for CASSLATGYGGYTF.

This clonotype was seen a handful of times. The chain is built from TRBV12-3 or TRBV12-4 and TRBJ1-6; D ambiguous. V was clipped by 2 bases and J by 7 bases, with 12 bases between them. CDR3 size: 15 residues. The CDR3 DNA reads as TGTGCCAGCAGTTTAAGCCTAACGGGGAATTCACCCCTCCACTTT. It specifies CASSLSLTGNSPLHF.

This clonotype was counted only a few times. The chain joins TRBV19 to TRBJ1-5, with D uncertain. The CDR3 runs to 14 residues. Germline lookup yields CDR1 LNHDA and CDR2 SQIVND (reference sequence). V was pared by 1 base and J by 3 bases, with 7 bases between. CDR3 DNA sequence: TGTGCCAGTAGTATAGTCCCGGACAATCAGCCCCAGCATTTT. Its protein product is CASSIVPDNQPQHF.

This clonotype turned up a few times. This chain links TRBV6-5 with TRBJ2-3, with TRBD2 matching over 12 bases. The germline CDR1 and CDR2 sequences are MNHEY and SVGAGI. This CDR3 has 18 residues. J gave up 3 bases and V 6 bases, and 13 bases lay outside the gene matches. This CDR3 is CASSPWLAGGKWTDTQYF. CDR3 nucleotides: TGTGCCAGCAGCCCCTGGCTAGCGGGAGGGAAATGGACAGATACGCAGTATTTT.

The gene calls are TRBV29-1 and TRBJ2-1; 9 bases are shared with TRBD2. Germline V gene data show CDR1 as SQVTM and CDR2 as ANQGSEA. The V segment lost 4 bases and the J segment 1 base; nucleotides outside the gene matches: 8. The CDR3 extends over 16 amino acids. The CDR3: CSVAAREGPSYNEQFF. The DNA of the CDR3 is TGCAGCGTTGCAGCGCGGGAGGGCCCGTCCTACAATGAGCAGTTCTTC.

The table lists this clonotype with a few counts. The V gene is TRBV5-1, the J gene TRBJ2-1; 7 bases are shared with TRBD2. Trimming at V came to 0 bases and at J to 0 bases, leaving 9 bases not matched to a gene. CDR3 size: 18 residues. Germline CDR1 is SGHRS and CDR2 is YFSETQ. The CDR3 nucleotides read TGCGCCAGCAGCTTGGATCTCCGGACTAGAAGCTCCTACAATGAGCAGTTCTTC. Translation: CASSLDLRTRSSYNEQFF.

This clonotype was seen only a few times. The chain joins TRBV4-2 to TRBJ1-1; D is uncertain. The germline V gene encodes CDR1 LGHNA and CDR2 YNFKEQ. V lost 0 bases and J 5 bases, leaving 16 bases between the germline ends. The CDR3 totals 16 residues. The CDR3 DNA is TGTGCCAGCAGCCAAGAGGCCCGGTACACGGGGACTGAAGCTTTCTTT. Translated, it gives CASSQEARYTGTEAFF.

About this clonotype: A much larger clone lies a single base off, so this may be a read error. The rearrangement links TRBV12-3 or TRBV12-4 to TRBJ1-5; D is uncertain. The CDR3 is made up of 14 amino acids. Written as DNA, the CDR3 is TGTGCCAGCAGTTTTTCGGGGAACAATCAGCCCCAGCAGTTT. Its translation: CASSFSGNNQPQQF.